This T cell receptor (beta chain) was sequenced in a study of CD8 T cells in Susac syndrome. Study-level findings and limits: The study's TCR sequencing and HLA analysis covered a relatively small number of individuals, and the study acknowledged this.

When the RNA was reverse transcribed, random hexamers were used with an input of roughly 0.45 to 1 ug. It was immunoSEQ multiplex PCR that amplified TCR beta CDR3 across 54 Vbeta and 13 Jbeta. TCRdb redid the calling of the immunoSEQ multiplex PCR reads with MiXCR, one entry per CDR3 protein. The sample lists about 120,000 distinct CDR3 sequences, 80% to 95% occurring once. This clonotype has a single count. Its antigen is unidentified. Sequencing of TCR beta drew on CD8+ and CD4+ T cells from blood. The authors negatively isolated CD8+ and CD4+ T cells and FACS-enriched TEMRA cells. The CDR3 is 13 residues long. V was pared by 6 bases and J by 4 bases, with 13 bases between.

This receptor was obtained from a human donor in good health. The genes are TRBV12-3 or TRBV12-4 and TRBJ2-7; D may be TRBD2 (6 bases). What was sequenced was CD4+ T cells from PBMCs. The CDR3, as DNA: TGTGCCAGCAGCCCGACTAGTGAGTACGAGCAGTACTTC. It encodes CASSPTSEYEQYF.